The next 21 T cell receptor beta chains were all read from a single sample in a study of shared clonotypes between healthy human individuals. The data were produced by immunoSEQ multiplex PCR, yet TCRdb's version contains in-frame clones alone and is incomplete. The table includes 150,000 to 200,000 clones, about 68% detected once. Sequencing used memory CD4+ T cells sorted from blood. The subset: CD45RA-negative fraction. The receptors stem from a man aged 25-45 years in good health.

There are a few counts of this clone. The V call is TRBV7-2, the J call TRBJ2-7; D gene ambiguous. The CDR3 covers 15 residues. From germline, CDR1 is SGHTA and CDR2 FQGNSA. V lost 5 bases and J 1 base, leaving 15 bases between the germline ends. The CDR3 loop reads CASSLNGGGSYEQYF. The CDR3 nucleotides read TGTGCCAGCAGCCTGAACGGCGGCGGATCCTACGAGCAGTACTTC.

The chain uses TRBV18 and TRBJ2-2; 8 bases align to TRBD1. The CDR3 has 14 amino acids. Per the germline V gene, CDR1 is KGHSH and CDR2 is LQKENI. With V trimmed by 5 bases and J by 2 bases, 1 base remained unmatched. This CDR3 reads CASSDRGNTGELFF. DNA for the CDR3: TGTGCCAGCTCAGACAGGGGCAACACCGGGGAGCTGTTTTTT.

This chain links TRBV15 with TRBJ1-4; D gene uncertain. This CDR3 region has 13 residues. The V and J ends lost 0 bases and 7 bases respectively, with 6 bases between them. The germline gives CDR1 LNHNV, CDR2 YYDKDF (reference sequence). CDR3 bases: TGTGCCACCAGCAGAGATCGCATTGAAAAACTGTTTTTT. Protein sequence: CATSRDRIEKLFF.

In DNA, the CDR3 is TGTGCCAGCAGTTTACTCGGACAGGGGGGCGAGCAGTACTTC. Translating gives CASSLLGQGGEQYF. The chain recombines TRBV6-6 with TRBJ2-7; TRBD1 matches at 10 bases. Germline-derived CDR1 and CDR2 are MNHNY and SVGAGI (reference sequence). V lost 4 bases, J lost 6 bases, and 6 bases stayed unmatched. The CDR3 spans 14 residues.

The chain has TRBV11-2 and TRBJ2-3; D unresolved. V was trimmed by 4 bases and J by 8 bases, leaving 16 bases between them. CDR3 size: 14 residues. Germline CDR1 and CDR2: SGHAT and FQNNGV. CDR3 sequence (DNA): TGTGCCAGCAGCTCGCCCCCCCGACTTGTTACGCAGTATTTT. Protein product: CASSSPPRLVTQYF.

The chain is built from TRBV5-1 and TRBJ2-5; 11 nucleotides match TRBD2. Trimming removed 2 bases from V and 4 bases from J; junction bases left unmatched: 4. This CDR3 is 15 amino acids long. Per germline, CDR1 SGHRS and CDR2 YFSETQ. The CDR3 loop is CASSLRLAGIETQYF. For the CDR3, the DNA is TGCGCCAGCAGCTTAAGACTAGCGGGAATAGAGACCCAGTACTTC.

The chain combines TRBV28 with TRBJ2-1, with D maybe TRBD2 (6 bases). Germline CDR1 reads MDHEN; CDR2 reads SYDVKM. The CDR3 extends over 15 amino acids. The V gene lost 8 bases and the J gene lost 4 bases, with 18 bases spanning the gap. For the CDR3, the DNA is TGTGCCAGCCTAGGGCTAGTGCGGGGTTACAATGAGCAGTTCTTC. Amino acid sequence: CASLGLVRGYNEQFF.

The chain is built from TRBV7-9 and TRBJ1-2; D may be TRBD1 (6 bases). Per the germline V gene, CDR1 is SEHNR and CDR2 is FQNEAQ (reference sequence). Deletions cut 2 bases from V and 2 bases from J, with 21 bases between. The CDR3 consists of 18 residues. The CDR3 nucleotides are TGTGCCAGCAGCTTAAGTCCGGGCAGGGGCGCCTCCAACTATGGCTACACCTTC. Translated, it gives CASSLSPGRGASNYGYTF.

This clone came up a few times. CDR3 DNA: TGTGCCAGCAGTTCAAGACTAGCGGGAGGGAACGAGCAGTACTTC. This codes for CASSSRLAGGNEQYF. This sequence joins TRBV2 and TRBJ2-7, with 14 bases matching TRBD2. The ends lost 5 bases at V and 5 bases at J; junction bases unmatched: 5. Germline CDR1 and CDR2: SNHLY and FYNNEI. The CDR3 totals 15 residues.

The chain carries TRBV19 and TRBJ1-2; no definite D call. V lost 4 bases, J lost 1 base, and 16 bases lay in between. This CDR3 comprises 16 residues. Germline V gene sequence: CDR1 LNHDA, CDR2 SQIVND (reference sequence). The DNA of the CDR3 is TGTGCCAGTAGTAACCCCCGGCAGATACTTAACTATGGCTACACCTTC. Translating it yields CASSNPRQILNYGYTF. Supplemented by reference TRBV19 and TRBJ1-2, the full variable domain reads DGGITQSPKYLFRKEGQNVTLSCEQNLNHDAMYWYRQDPGQGLRLIYYSQIVNDFQKGDIAEGYSVSREKKESFPLTVTSAQKNPTAFYLCASSNPRQILNYGYTFGSGTRLTVV.

The chain is built from TRBV9 and TRBJ2-1, with 9 nucleotides matching TRBD2. This CDR3 is built from 18 residues. CDR1 is SGDLS, CDR2 YYNGEE, per germline. J lost 4 bases, V lost 4 bases, and 15 bases had no gene match. The chain's CDR3 is CASSSRSGLSGRYNEQFF. For the CDR3, the DNA is TGTGCCAGCAGCTCTAGGAGCGGACTAAGCGGGAGGTACAATGAGCAGTTCTTC.

In this sample, this clone turned up a few times. The chain has TRBV15 and TRBJ1-2, with a weak D call TRBD1 (5 bases). Between the trimmed V and J ends, which lost 1 base and 4 bases, there was a span of 13 bases. Germline V gives CDR1 LNHNV, CDR2 YYDKDF (reference sequence). The length of the CDR3 is 15 residues. The CDR3 nucleotides read TGTGCCACCAGCAGAGGATCGGGACGGGCCTATGGCTACACCTTC. Amino acids: CATSRGSGRAYGYTF.

The chain couples TRBV9 to TRBJ2-5; D tentatively fits TRBD1 or TRBD2 (5 bases each). Trimming cost V 1 base and J 3 bases, with 13 bases left between them. The CDR3 length is 15 residues. CDR1 and CDR2 from the germline V gene are SGDLS and YYNGEE. The DNA for the CDR3 is TGTGCCAGCAGCGTATTTGGGACGCCTGAAGAGACCCAGTACTTC. Encoded protein: CASSVFGTPEETQYF.

The chain links TRBV7-2 to TRBJ1-2; D is unclear. Trimming cost V 7 bases and J 3 bases, with 12 bases left between them. The germline V gene encodes CDR1 SGHTA and CDR2 FQGNSA. CDR3 length equals 13 residues. The chain's CDR3 is CASTLDPDYGYTF. The CDR3 DNA follows: TGTGCCAGCACCCTCGATCCGGACTATGGCTACACCTTC.

The CDR3 reads CASSPQGTEAFF. The CDR3, as DNA: TGCGCCAGCAGCCCACAGGGAACTGAAGCTTTCTTT. V gene TRBV4-1 combines with J gene TRBJ1-1; D might be TRBD1 (6 bases). This CDR3 is built from 12 residues. Germline V gene lookup returns CDR1 MGHRA and CDR2 YSYEKL. V was pared by 4 bases and J by 5 bases, with 8 bases between.

The J gene is TRBJ1-2, the V gene TRBV2, with no clear D. The germline V gene encodes CDR1 SNHLY and CDR2 FYNNEI. The V and J ends lost 8 bases and 8 bases respectively, with 12 bases between them. There are 11 residues in the CDR3. The DNA for the CDR3 is TGTGCCAGCCGTCCGGAGGGAGGCTACACCTTC. As protein: CASRPEGGYTF.

The chain is built from TRBV5-4 and TRBJ1-1; 9 bases map to TRBD1. The V and J ends lost 4 bases and 0 bases, in that order; junction bases with no gene match: 7. Germline V gene sequence: CDR1 SGHNT, CDR2 YYREEE (reference sequence). There are 16 residues in the CDR3. CDR3 in amino acids: CASSPDRGLMNTEAFF. The CDR3 DNA reads TGTGCCAGCAGCCCGGACAGGGGACTCATGAACACTGAAGCTTTCTTT.

The table lists this clone with a few counts. The rearrangement links TRBV30 to TRBJ1-5, with TRBD1 matching 7 bases. The CDR3 consists of 15 residues. V was pared by 2 bases and J by 3 bases, with 7 bases of the junction left unmatched. In germline, CDR1 is GTSNPN, CDR2 SVGIG (reference sequence). CDR3 in DNA: TGTGCCTGGAGTACAGGGGCCGTTGCCAATCAGCCCCAGCATTTT. It specifies CAWSTGAVANQPQHF.

The gene calls are TRBV2 and TRBJ2-1, with TRBD2 matching over 11 bases. The germline V gene has CDR1 SNHLY and CDR2 FYNNEI. There are 15 residues in the CDR3. Trimming took 7 bases from V and 6 from J; bases not matched to a gene: 8. CDR3 coding DNA: TGTGCCAGCACGGTAGCGGGAGGGCCTGTCAATGAGCAGTTCTTC. Residues: CASTVAGGPVNEQFF.

The V gene is TRBV6-5, the J gene TRBJ1-2, with D uncertain. Germline V CDR1 and CDR2: MNHEY, SVGAGI. CDR3 length: 14 amino acids. V lost 0 bases and J 7 bases, leaving 12 bases between the germline ends. CDR3 region: CASSYSGSPGGYTF. The CDR3 DNA reads TGTGCCAGCAGTTACTCAGGGTCTCCGGGTGGCTACACCTTC.

The rearrangement joins TRBV27 to TRBJ1-5, with 9 nucleotides matching TRBD1. V was pared by 6 bases and J by 3 bases, with 6 bases of the junction left unmatched. The CDR3 totals 15 residues. Per germline, CDR1 MNHEY and CDR2 SMNVEV (reference sequence). The CDR3, as DNA: TGTGCCAGCAGCATCGGACAGGGGCCCAATCAGCCCCAGCATTTT. It is translated as CASSIGQGPNQPQHF.